One sample yielded the 9 T cell receptor beta chains listed below, sequenced in a study of T cells in localized non-small cell lung cancer. This table comes from immunoSEQ multiplex PCR, and its TCRdb copy is limited to in-frame clones, with some not included. The sample has fewer than 2,000 clones, 27% seen once; the top ten hold around 13%. Specimen: lung tumor tissue, collected before any cancer treatment. The receptor set was obtained from an older female donor with stage II lung adenocarcinoma.

This clone came up a few times. V gene TRBV11-3 combines with J gene TRBJ2-7; 8 bases match TRBD2. Germline CDR1 is SGHNT and CDR2 is YENEEA. The V and J ends lost 4 bases and 3 bases, in that order; junction bases with no gene match: 8. The CDR3 is made up of 15 amino acids. The DNA of the CDR3 is TGTGCCAGCAGCTCGAACGGGGGGGCCGTCTACGAGCAGTACTTC. This sequence encodes CASSSNGGAVYEQYF. The complete variable domain, with remaining parts taken from reference TRBV11-3 and TRBJ2-7, reads EAGVVQSPRYKIIEKKQPVAFWCNPISGHNTLYWYLQNLGQGPELLIRYENEEAVDDSQLPKDRFSAERLKGVDSTLKIQPAELGDSAVYLCASSSNGGAVYEQYFGPGTRLTVT.

This clone is labeled as medium-sized. The J gene is TRBJ2-3, the V gene TRBV9, with 13 bases identical to TRBD2. Germline assignment: CDR1 SGDLS and CDR2 YYNGEE. Trimming cost V 3 bases and J 4 bases; bases outside gene matches: 2. There are 15 residues in the CDR3. Written as DNA, the CDR3 is TGTGCCAGCAGCGGACTAGCGGGAGGCTCAGATACGCAGTATTTT. As protein: CASSGLAGGSDTQYF.

The genes are TRBV7-7 and TRBJ1-5; TRBD1 agrees at 10 bases. The CDR3 runs to 15 residues. CDR1 and CDR2 (germline): SSHAT, FNYEAQ (reference sequence). The CDR3 here is CAWNRDRGFGQPQHF. CDR3 nucleotide sequence: TGTGCTTGGAATCGGGACAGGGGATTTGGTCAGCCCCAGCATTTT.

The chain recombines TRBV6-8 with TRBJ1-3; unclear D gene. Looked up from germline, CDR1 is MNHGY and CDR2 is SAAAGT. The CDR3 contains 15 residues. Trimming left V 6 bases short and J 2 bases short, with 14 bases between. The DNA for the CDR3 is TGTGCCAGCAGCCTGGACCGACCCCCTGGAAACACCATATATTTT. It codes for CASSLDRPPGNTIYF.

This chain joins TRBV5-1 and TRBJ2-2; a weak D match, TRBD2 (6 bases). Germline V gene data show CDR1 as SGHRS and CDR2 as YFSETQ. V lost 0 bases, J lost 5 bases, and 14 bases lay in between. This CDR3 has 16 amino acids. The DNA of the CDR3 is TGCGCCAGCAGCTTGGCCGCTAGTCGGGGGACCGGGGAGCTGTTTTTT. Protein sequence: CASSLAASRGTGELFF.

The V and J genes are TRBV18 and TRBJ1-3, with TRBD1 as a possible D gene (6 bases). The length of the CDR3 is 17 residues. The V and J ends lost 6 bases and 0 bases respectively, with 18 bases between them. CDR1 KGHSH and CDR2 LQKENI come from the germline V gene. The CDR3 reads CASSYLYRDNSGNTIYF. Here the CDR3 DNA reads TGTGCCAGCTCTTACTTATACCGGGACAACTCTGGAAACACCATATATTTT.

This chain uses TRBV19 with TRBJ1-2; D is ambiguous. V lost 2 bases and J lost 0, with 10 bases in between. CDR1 LNHDA and CDR2 SQIVND come from the germline V gene (reference sequence). The CDR3 covers 15 residues. CDR3 coding DNA: TGTGCCAGTAGTATAATCTTCAAGACTAACTATGGCTACACCTTC. Translation: CASSIIFKTNYGYTF.

The CDR3 loop reads CASSPLDGGYEQYF. DNA of the CDR3: TGTGCCAGCAGCCCCTTAGACGGGGGGTACGAGCAGTACTTC. The chain joins TRBV28 to TRBJ2-7, with 7 bases aligning to TRBD2. J gave up 4 bases and V 6 bases, and 9 bases lay outside the gene matches. Germline loops: CDR1 MDHEN, CDR2 SYDVKM. The length of the CDR3 is 14 residues.

The CDR3 bases are TGTGCCAGTAGTTCACGACTCTCCCTCTCCGAGCAGTACTTC. Protein sequence: CASSSRLSLSEQYF. V and J are TRBV19 and TRBJ2-7; D remains ambiguous. The V end was cut by 5 bases, the J end by 6 bases, with 17 bases between. The CDR3 runs to 14 residues. Per the germline V gene, CDR1 is LNHDA and CDR2 is SQIVND (reference sequence).